These 2 T cell receptor beta chains share one sample of origin, sequenced in a study of T cells in narcolepsy. Produced via immunoSEQ multiplex PCR; TCRdb's table is partial and in-frame only. The sample has about 32,000 clones; around 90% are singletons. The sequencing input was CD45RA- memory CD4+ T cells from PBMCs. The origin of the receptors is a human donor with narcolepsy.

The chain recombines TRBV9 with TRBJ2-3; a weak D match, TRBD2 (5 bases). Germline V gene sequence: CDR1 SGDLS, CDR2 YYNGEE. The CDR3 totals 14 residues. V was pared by 0 bases and J by 0 bases, with 5 bases between. The CDR3, as DNA: TGTGCCAGCAGCGTAGGAGGGAGCACAGATACGCAGTATTTT. Amino acid sequence: CASSVGGSTDTQYF.

The V call is TRBV6-1, the J call TRBJ2-7; possibly TRBD1 or TRBD2 for D (5 bases each). This CDR3 region has 18 residues. V was clipped by 1 base and J by 3 bases, with 22 bases between them. CDR1 and CDR2 from the germline V gene are MNHNS and SASEGT. The CDR3 here is CASSEVNPGRMGVYEQYF. The CDR3 DNA follows: TGTGCCAGCAGTGAAGTTAACCCCGGACGGATGGGGGTCTACGAGCAGTACTTC.